A single sample gave rise to the 20 T cell receptor beta chains below, sequenced in a study of blood T cell repertoires in COVID-19. TCRdb's copy holds only in-frame clones and misses some; the assay was immunoSEQ multiplex PCR. The table includes roughly 120,000 clones, approximately 90% detected once. The sample was peripheral blood. The receptors shown here come from a woman aged 45-60 years with acute or convalescent COVID-19.

Only one count was recorded for this clone. The chain links TRBV3-1 (or the pseudogene TRBV3-2) to TRBJ1-3; 7 positions agree with TRBD1. The CDR3 is 16 residues long. The germline V gene encodes CDR1 LGHDT and CDR2 YNNKEL (reference sequence). J gave up 5 bases and V 2 bases, and 9 bases lay outside the gene matches. The CDR3, as DNA: TGTGCCAGCAGCCAATCCGCGGCAGGGGGACGAAACACCATATATTTT. This codes for CASSQSAAGGRNTIYF.

This clone was seen only once. The chain recombines TRBV5-1 with TRBJ1-6; D not certain. Trimming stripped 0 bases from V and 0 bases from J, with 7 bases between. The CDR3 runs to 16 residues. The germline V gene has CDR1 SGHRS and CDR2 YFSETQ. The CDR3 DNA reads as TGCGCCAGCAGCTTGGTAGGGAGCTCCTATAATTCACCCCTCCACTTT. This gives the protein CASSLVGSSYNSPLHF.

The gene calls are TRBV3-1 (or the pseudogene TRBV3-2) and TRBJ2-3; TRBD1 might be the D (7 bases). There are 16 residues in the CDR3. The germline V gene has CDR1 LGHDT and CDR2 YNNKEL (reference sequence). Deletions cut 2 bases from V and 1 base from J, with 13 bases between. CDR3 region: CASSQNGGTGTDTQYF. The CDR3 region has the DNA TGTGCCAGCAGCCAAAATGGGGGGACAGGCACAGATACGCAGTATTTT.

The chain employs TRBV7-6 and TRBJ1-6, with D possibly matching TRBD1 (5 bases). The V end was cut by 1 base, the J end by 10 bases, with 11 bases between. The CDR3 loop spans 14 amino acids. Per germline, CDR1 SGHVS and CDR2 FNYEAQ. The CDR3 DNA reads TGTGCCAGCAGCTTAGAGCAGGGCCACTCACCCCTCCACTTT. This translates into CASSLEQGHSPLHF.

The chain combines TRBV5-1 with TRBJ2-2; 8 nucleotides match TRBD1. V was pared by 4 bases and J by 3 bases, with 2 bases of the junction left unmatched. The CDR3 spans 14 residues. Germline lookup yields CDR1 SGHRS and CDR2 YFSETQ. The CDR3 spells CASSRGQDTGELFF. The CDR3 DNA reads TGCGCCAGCAGCCGGGGACAGGACACCGGGGAGCTGTTTTTT.

The J gene is TRBJ2-5, the V gene TRBV29-1, with 8 bases identical to TRBD2. Trimming cost V 5 bases and J 5 bases; bases outside gene matches: 1. Germline V gene data show CDR1 as SQVTM and CDR2 as ANQGSEA. The CDR3 runs to 11 residues. The CDR3 nucleotides read TGCAGCGTTTCGGGGGGGGAGACCCAGTACTTC. Translated: CSVSGGETQYF.

The rearrangement links TRBV7-3 to TRBJ2-1; no definite D call. The ends were cut back, 5 bases at V and 8 bases at J, with 13 bases in the middle. CDR3 size: 13 residues. From germline, CDR1 is SGHTA and CDR2 FQGTGA. CDR3 nucleotide sequence: TGTGCCAGCAGCCCCGGGTTCCGGGATGAGCAGTTCTTC. This gives the protein CASSPGFRDEQFF.

J is TRBJ2-3 and V is TRBV24-1, with 9 positions matching TRBD1. Germline V gene sequence: CDR1 KGHDR, CDR2 SFDVKD. CDR3 size: 16 residues. V shed 7 bases, J shed 2 bases, and the junction held 9 bases outside the gene matches. The CDR3 nucleotides read TGTGCCACCAGCGATCTCGGGACAGGGAACACAGATACGCAGTATTTT. Translated: CATSDLGTGNTDTQYF.

The genes are TRBV5-4 and TRBJ2-7, with 9 bases aligning to TRBD2. CDR1 and CDR2 from the germline V gene are SGHNT and YYREEE (reference sequence). V was pared by 4 bases and J by 0 bases, with 5 bases of the junction left unmatched. The CDR3 loop spans 15 amino acids. The chain's CDR3 is CASSPFSGSSYEQYF. The DNA for the CDR3 is TGTGCCAGCAGCCCGTTTAGCGGGAGCTCCTACGAGCAGTACTTC.

The chain couples TRBV15 to TRBJ2-1; 7 positions agree with TRBD1. Losses at the gene ends were 5 bases for V and 10 bases for J; bases not matched to a gene: 8. This CDR3 is built from 13 residues. Germline V gene data show CDR1 as LNHNV and CDR2 as YYDKDF (reference sequence). In nucleotides, the CDR3 is TGTGCCACCAGCTACACAGGGGAACTAGAGCAGTTCTTC. Translating gives CATSYTGELEQFF.

This rearrangement joins TRBV10-3 to TRBJ1-5, with D tentatively TRBD1 (5 bases). V was cut by 3 bases and J by 2 bases, with 20 bases left in between. Looked up from germline, CDR1 is ENHRY and CDR2 is SYGVKD. CDR3 length: 18 residues. CDR3 residues: CAISEGGHTGLGNQPQHF. For the CDR3, the DNA is TGTGCCATCAGTGAAGGAGGGCATACGGGGCTTGGCAATCAGCCCCAGCATTTT.

This clone was counted a single time. The same CDR3 can be traced to other DNA sequences in this sample. J is TRBJ1-2 and V is TRBV12-3 or TRBV12-4; D call uncertain. The CDR3 has 13 amino acids. V lost 3 bases to trimming and J lost 1 base, with 6 bases between them. This chain's CDR3 is CASSLSGNYGYTF. In DNA, the CDR3 is TGTGCCAGCAGTTTGAGCGGTAACTATGGCTACACCTTC.

The gene calls are TRBV12-5 and TRBJ2-1, with a tentative D call TRBD2 (5 bases). The CDR3 covers 13 residues. Germline V CDR1 and CDR2: LGHNT, FRNRAP. V lost 10 bases to trimming and J lost 1 base, with 11 bases between them. CDR3 in DNA: TGTGCTACCTCTGAGGGATCCTACAATGAGCAGTTCTTC. Translated, it gives CATSEGSYNEQFF.

The V call is TRBV25-1, the J call TRBJ2-7; the D gene is possibly TRBD2 (5 bases). Germline loops: CDR1 MGHDK, CDR2 SYGVNS. This CDR3 is built from 11 residues. Trimming shortened V by 5 bases and J by 6 bases, and 8 bases separated the two germline ends. CDR3 coding DNA: TGTGCCAGCAGTCCTAGCTTCGAGCAGTACTTC. Residues: CASSPSFEQYF.

The chain combines TRBV7-3 with TRBJ2-5; TRBD1 matches 8 bases. The CDR3 runs 13 residues. Germline trimming cut 8 bases from V and 4 bases from J; bases unmatched to any gene: 6. Germline CDR1 and CDR2: SGHTA and FQGTGA. The CDR3 sequence is CASGHDRGETQYF. The DNA for the CDR3 is TGTGCCAGCGGACATGACAGGGGAGAGACCCAGTACTTC.

This chain links TRBV19 with TRBJ1-6; the match to TRBD1 covers 10 bases. The CDR3 has 14 amino acids. Germline CDR1 is LNHDA and CDR2 is SQIVND (reference sequence). V lost 9 bases to trimming and J lost 9 bases; unmatched junction nucleotides: 8. The CDR3 is CASRPGQGISPLHF. The CDR3 DNA is TGTGCCAGCAGACCGGGACAGGGGATTTCACCCCTCCACTTT. The full variable domain, in which reference TRBV19 and TRBJ1-6 provide the parts outside the CDR3, is DGGITQSPKYLFRKEGQNVTLSCEQNLNHDAMYWYRQDPGQGLRLIYYSQIVNDFQKGDIAEGYSVSREKKESFPLTVTSAQKNPTAFYLCASRPGQGISPLHFGNGTRLTVT.

This clone appeared once. The V call is TRBV3-1 (or the pseudogene TRBV3-2), the J call TRBJ2-2; 7 positions agree with TRBD1. After removal of 4 bases from V and 0 bases from J, the junction contained 5 bases not matched to a gene. This CDR3 has 16 residues. From germline, CDR1 is LGHDT and CDR2 YNNKEL (reference sequence). The CDR3 loop reads CASSLRGQTNTGELFF. The CDR3 DNA follows: TGTGCCAGCAGCCTAAGGGGACAGACGAACACCGGGGAGCTGTTTTTT.

The V and J genes are TRBV5-1 and TRBJ1-6; 10 positions agree with TRBD1. V lost 1 base, J lost 7 bases, and 2 bases stayed unmatched. There are 15 residues in the CDR3. Looked up from germline, CDR1 is SGHRS and CDR2 is YFSETQ. CDR3: CASSLSGQGNSPLHF. In DNA, the CDR3 is TGCGCCAGCAGCTTGTCGGGACAGGGGAATTCACCCCTCCACTTT.

The chain couples TRBV12-3 or TRBV12-4 to TRBJ1-1, with 9 bases aligning to TRBD1. The CDR3 length is 13 residues. J gave up 6 bases and V 5 bases, and 4 bases lay outside the gene matches. CDR3 region: CASSQDRGAEAFF. The CDR3 DNA is TGTGCCAGCAGTCAGGACAGGGGCGCTGAAGCTTTCTTT.

In this sample, this clone turned up once. The gene calls are TRBV30 and TRBJ2-7, with 9 nucleotides matching TRBD2. The CDR3 extends over 15 amino acids. V trimming: 0 bases; J trimming: 5 bases; junction bases outside the gene matches: 8. Germline V lookup: CDR1 GTSNPN, CDR2 SVGIG (reference sequence). CDR3 sequence (DNA): TGTGCCTGGAGTGTATTGGGTAGCGGGAGTGACGAGCAGTACTTC. The encoded protein is CAWSVLGSGSDEQYF.